The sequence of this TCR beta chain was determined in a study of shared clonotypes between healthy human individuals. Here immunoSEQ multiplex PCR was the method, and the copy in TCRdb shows in-frame clones only, minus some. The sample has over a million clones, about 80% seen once. CDR1 and CDR2 (germline): MDHEN, SYDVKM. This CDR3 comprises 16 residues. V lost 3 bases and J lost 6; bases outside the gene matches: 11. This clonotype originated in a man aged 18 to 30 in good health. Some clones in this sample may be carry-over from other donors' samples. Sequencing was done on a sample of memory CD4+ T cells from PBMCs. Stated subset: CD45RA-negative fraction. This sequence joins TRBV28 and TRBJ2-3, with 8 bases identical to TRBD2. The CDR3 coding sequence is TGTGCCAGCAGTTTGGGACTAGGGAGGGGTACGGATACGCAGTATTTT. It is translated as CASSLGLGRGTDTQYF.